Included here is one T cell receptor beta chain sequence, with context. Its recognized antigen is unknown. Base qualities are not provided; no much larger clone lies one nucleotide away. For repertoire sequencing, TCR beta CDR3 regions were amplified from RNA transcripts. The first round of RT-PCR was done with HTBI primers and the Qiagen OneStep RT-PCR kit, and was followed by a second round of multiplex PCR, then size selection and purification. Sequencing of the libraries was carried out on an Illumina HiSeq2000 in paired-end mode with 100 bp reads. For the original study's pipeline: SOAPnuke was used to process the reads, throwing out any read that had adapters, had uncalled bases, had a mean Phred below 15, or lacked an exact constant-primer or identifier match. COPE v1.2.5 was used to merge the high-quality paired reads. Clonotypes were defined as unique nucleotide sequences and were aligned to IMGT TRB V, D and J references using MiTCR v1.1. The analysis was limited to V-J combinations with a frequency above 0.0001, which together covered roughly 99% of the repertoires. For each V-J combination, a TCR clonal expansion and chaos score was defined as F50 clonal expansion divided by the chaos observed in the TCRdist matrix. Welch's t-statistics and random forest were used to reduce the features to about 12 V-J combinations, which were then used as input to a naive Bayes classifier. Thyroid-blood repertoire similarity was quantified with the Morisita-Horn index. TCRdb reran the public reads through fastp at Q25 and MiXCR, keeping productive beta chains. All rows with the same CDR3 protein become a single entry with the most common DNA and genes. V and J calls and clone size were set by TCRdb, not the authors. The sample has roughly 700,000 distinct CDR3 sequences on record, about 44% of them singletons. Approximately 43% of the sample is in the top ten clones.

Ophthalmopathy patients had moderately to severely active disease, Clinical Activity Score of at least 3, NOSPECS grade of at least 4, and disease duration under 3 months. Patients were excluded if they had other autoimmune diseases, uncontrolled infections, pregnancy or lactation. Clinical symptoms, serum thyroxine, TRAb, thyroid ultrasound and orbital computed tomography were used for diagnosis. Ficoll-Paque density gradient centrifugation was used to isolate PBMCs from around 10 ml of fresh peripheral blood. Total RNA was extracted with Trizol reagent and quality-checked on an Agilent 2100 Bioanalyzer. These data are taken from a study of Graves' ophthalmopathy and Graves' hyperthyroidism (dated by TCRdb to 2016 to 2018). The study in broad terms: Peripheral blood was collected before any treatment was given, at the time of initial diagnosis. Following sampling, methimazole starting at 30 mg daily was administered to hyperthyroidism patients, and high-dose intravenous methylprednisolone was administered to ophthalmopathy patients. In roughly 6 hyperthyroidism patients, T-cell repertoires of thyroid tissue and blood were compared. To explore V-J signatures distinguishing ophthalmopathy from hyperthyroidism, a discovery set of under 110 patients (fewer than 45 ophthalmopathy, roughly 60 stable hyperthyroidism) was enrolled. TCR beta repertoire signatures were used to distinguish Graves' ophthalmopathy from Graves' hyperthyroidism and to predict progression to ophthalmopathy. In total, 120 to 150 blood samples were TCR-sequenced: fewer than 50 ophthalmopathy, some 75 hyperthyroidism and some 17 hyperthyroidism-to-ophthalmopathy patients. For independent validation, a separate cohort was made up of around 19 hyperthyroidism patients plus 17 patients who later progressed from hyperthyroidism to ophthalmopathy.

Points the paper makes about the study in general: In cross-validation, the 13-signature model distinguished ophthalmopathy from stable hyperthyroidism with 85% to 90% sensitivity and approximately 81% specificity, and in the test set the corresponding values were roughly 80% and 75%. In validation, the model predicted ophthalmopathy progression with about 70% sensitivity and approximately 72% specificity; some twelve predicted patients were CT-confirmed with GO in a median of around 6 months. No statistical method was used to predetermine the sample size, and group allocation was not hidden from the investigators. Most of the expanded thyroid clonotypes with a frequency above 0.001 were also detected in blood, and it was suggested that the thyroid immune response may be reflected by blood repertoires.

The sample consisted of peripheral blood. This clonotype originated in an adult man with Graves' ophthalmopathy.

The CDR3 loop reads CASSPEKSGGRSPLHF. The DNA is TGTGCCAGCAGCCCGGAAAAATCAGGGGGCCGATCACCCCTCCACTTT. This receptor chain uses TRBV9 and TRBJ1-6, with 8 middle bases fitting TRBD1. There are 16 amino acids in the CDR3, from cysteine to phenylalanine inclusive. The retained sequence is limited to the CDR3, 48 bases, with the frame set at the first base. Ends trimmed: V by 4 bases, J by 10 bases; bases unmatched to a gene: 13. From the germline V gene, CDR1 is SGDLS and CDR2 is YYNGEE.